This TCR beta chain was profiled in a study of long-term antiretroviral therapy in people with HIV. General study points: Clonal expansions arising prior to ART prevailed in the repertoire at every time point. Investigators report no available data on ART adherence, viral resistance or therapy changes.

Assay version v3.0 of immunoSEQ was used, and it was run at survey level. Profiling relied on immunoSEQ multiplex PCR, and the TCRdb table lists in-frame clones only, not all of them. The sample has over 20,000 clones, around 83% seen once; the top ten hold 20% to 30%. V lost 3 bases and J lost 1; bases outside the gene matches: 7. The CDR3 contains 16 residues. CDR1 and CDR2 (germline): SGHTS, YDEGEE. Note on this clone: What it binds is not known.

Sequences were derived from unsorted PBMCs, sampled 0.4 years after starting antiretroviral therapy. The rearrangement uses TRBV5-8 and TRBJ1-5; 7 positions agree with TRBD1. This TCR was recovered from a man in his forties or fifties with HIV. CDR3 DNA: TGTGCCAGCAGCTCGACAGGGTATGACAGCAATCAGCCCCAGCATTTT. This codes for CASSSTGYDSNQPQHF.